This entry lists 18 T cell receptor beta chains sequenced from one sample in a study of blood T cells in healthy people across ages. Primers used in a second PCR of roughly 6 to 12 cycles were a sample-barcoded 5' primer and a J-beta primer mix. TCRdb reanalysed the 5' RACE reads using MiXCR and keeps one entry per CDR3 protein. The table records about 600,000 distinct CDR3 sequences, more than 45% of them present only once. The sample comprised blood. These receptors all come from a man older than 75 in good health.

This clonotype was seen ten or more times. This chain joins TRBV4-2 and TRBJ2-3; 7 bases align to TRBD2. The germline gives CDR1 LGHNA, CDR2 YNFKEQ. Trimming took 6 bases from V and 3 from J; bases not matched to a gene: 9. The length of the CDR3 is 15 residues. CDR3 loop: CASRAGLLATDTQYF. In DNA, the CDR3 is TGTGCCAGCAGAGCGGGACTACTAGCAACAGATACGCAGTATTTT.

This clonotype was seen repeatedly, ten times or more. The rearrangement links TRBV4-1 to TRBJ2-7, with 8 bases matching TRBD2. Trimming at V came to 1 base and at J to 2 bases, leaving 4 bases not matched to a gene. The CDR3 loop spans 15 amino acids. Germline values: CDR1 MGHRA, CDR2 YSYEKL. CDR3 sequence: CASSQVPAGAYEQYF. The CDR3 nucleotides are TGCGCCAGCAGCCAAGTGCCAGCGGGAGCCTACGAGCAGTACTTC.

This clonotype has a count of ten or more. The chain combines TRBV20-1 with TRBJ2-7, with a possible D match to TRBD2 (5 bases). The CDR3 totals 13 residues. Trimming pared 6 bases from V and 5 bases from J, leaving 17 bases between. Germline V gene data show CDR1 as DFQATT and CDR2 as SNEGSKA (reference sequence). The CDR3 spells CSAPLAGSNEQYF. The CDR3 DNA reads TGCAGTGCCCCCCTAGCTGGCTCGAACGAGCAGTACTTC.

This chain joins TRBV3-1 and TRBJ2-5; either TRBD1 or TRBD2 may fit D (6 bases each). CDR3 size: 15 residues. V gave up 4 bases and J gave up 4 bases, with 16 bases separating them. CDR1 and CDR2 (germline): LGHDT, YNNKEL (reference sequence). The CDR3 nucleotides are TGTGCCAGCAGCCCGGGACAATCAGCGGGAGAGACCCAGTACTTC. It codes for CASSPGQSAGETQYF.

This clonotype has more than one count but fewer than ten. This chain connects TRBV28 to TRBJ2-7, with D possibly matching TRBD2 (7 bases). Germline CDR1 MDHEN, CDR2 SYDVKM. The CDR3 runs 15 residues. Trimming shortened V by 7 bases and J by 4 bases, and 20 bases separated the two germline ends. This chain's CDR3 is CASTRGAGPRYEQYF. The CDR3 bases are TGTGCCAGCACCCGGGGGGCAGGGCCTAGATACGAGCAGTACTTC.

The V gene is TRBV7-8, the J gene TRBJ2-7; 11 bases are a match to TRBD2. From germline, CDR1 is SGHVS and CDR2 FQNEAQ. CDR3 length: 15 amino acids. Trimming at V came to 5 bases and at J to 3 bases, leaving 6 bases not matched to a gene. The CDR3, as DNA: TGTGCCAGCAGCCAACTAGCGGGAGCGAGCTACGAGCAGTACTTC. Its translation is CASSQLAGASYEQYF.

In this sample, this clonotype turned up many times. The chain links TRBV7-9 to TRBJ2-1; no firm D call. The CDR3 runs 15 residues. Germline V gene sequence: CDR1 SEHNR, CDR2 FQNEAQ (reference sequence). V was clipped by 0 bases and J by 4 bases, with 10 bases between them. This CDR3 is CASSLATTAYNEQFF. The CDR3 DNA is TGTGCCAGCAGCTTAGCGACAACCGCTTACAATGAGCAGTTCTTC.

This clonotype was counted many times. The chain couples TRBV6-5 to TRBJ2-1; either TRBD1 or TRBD2 may supply D (7 bases each). V dropped 6 bases and J dropped 8 bases, with 14 bases sitting between them. The CDR3 runs to 13 residues. Germline CDR1 and CDR2: MNHEY and SVGAGI. The CDR3 DNA sequence: TGTGCCAGCAGGCGGGGAGGGGGCGATGAGCAGTTCTTC. This gives the protein CASRRGGGDEQFF.

The V call is TRBV12-3 or TRBV12-4, the J call TRBJ2-5; no reliable D call. V was cut by 7 bases and J by 1 base, with 13 bases left in between. CDR3 length: 14 amino acids. The CDR3 spells CASTLGLPQETQYF. DNA for the CDR3: TGTGCCAGCACCCTCGGGCTACCCCAAGAGACCCAGTACTTC.

The chain carries TRBV4-1 and TRBJ2-1, with D hard to call. The J call may not be correct, given that the DNA end is closer to TRBJ2-7. This CDR3 contains 16 residues. Germline-derived CDR1 and CDR2 are MGHRA and YSYEKL. CDR3 region: CASSQAPVGTYNEQYF. CDR3 nucleotides: TGCGCCAGCAGCCAAGCCCCCGTGGGAACCTACAATGAGCAGTACTTC.

The chain is built from TRBV5-1 and TRBJ2-1; D is undetermined. The J call may be wrong; the DNA end is better matched by TRBJ2-7. This CDR3 contains 15 residues. The germline V gene has CDR1 SGHRS and CDR2 YFSETQ. The CDR3 region is CASSLRTSPGHEQYF. The CDR3 coding sequence is TGCGCCAGCAGCTTGAGGACCTCTCCAGGTCACGAGCAGTACTTC.

The CDR3 nucleotides are TGCAGTGCTGGGAGGACTAGCGGCATTTACGAGCAGTACTTC. Its translation: CSAGRTSGIYEQYF. The chain recombines TRBV20-1 with TRBJ2-7; TRBD2 agrees at 10 bases. V shed 5 bases, J shed 4 bases, and the junction held 8 bases outside the gene matches. The CDR3 has 14 amino acids. Germline V lookup: CDR1 DFQATT, CDR2 SNEGSKA (reference sequence).

This rearrangement joins TRBV7-3 to TRBJ2-1, with D possibly TRBD2 on 6 matching bases. V lost 1 base, J lost 3 bases, and 10 bases lay in between. The CDR3 covers 15 residues. CDR1 and CDR2 (germline): SGHTA, FQGTGA. The CDR3 is CASSLNGGVYNEQFF. DNA for the CDR3: TGTGCCAGCAGCTTAAACGGGGGAGTCTACAATGAGCAGTTCTTC.

V usage is TRBV10-3 and J usage is TRBJ1-2; maybe TRBD1 (6 bases). This CDR3 is 16 amino acids long. The V and J ends lost 9 bases and 6 bases respectively, with 26 bases between them. CDR1 is ENHRY and CDR2 is SYGVKD in the germline V gene. CDR3 residues: CAIRGTSHPQTHGYTF. The CDR3 DNA follows: TGTGCCATTCGCGGGACAAGCCACCCGCAGACCCATGGCTACACCTTC.

This rearrangement joins TRBV28 to TRBJ1-1; 9 positions agree with TRBD1. Germline values: CDR1 MDHEN, CDR2 SYDVKM. V lost 7 bases and J lost 5; bases outside the gene matches: 11. This CDR3 has 15 residues. The CDR3 protein is CASNSIGTGWTEAFF. CDR3 sequence (DNA): TGTGCCAGCAATTCTATCGGGACAGGGTGGACTGAAGCTTTCTTT.

This clonotype occurred once. This sequence joins TRBV11-2 and TRBJ1-3; D perhaps matches TRBD1 (5 bases). V was trimmed by 1 base and J by 2 bases, leaving 9 bases between them. Looked up from germline, CDR1 is SGHAT and CDR2 is FQNNGV. The CDR3 loop spans 15 amino acids. For the CDR3, the DNA is TGTGCCAGCAGCTTAGGGACAACTACTGGAAACACCATATATTTT. Translating it yields CASSLGTTTGNTIYF.

The chain links TRBV5-5 to TRBJ1-5; 8 bases line up with TRBD1. The CDR3 spans 17 residues. Losses at the gene ends were 4 bases for V and 5 bases for J; bases not matched to a gene: 14. CDR1 and CDR2 from the germline V gene are SGHKS and YYEKEE (reference sequence). CDR3 sequence reads: CASSLGQGIGSDQPQHF. As DNA, the CDR3 is TGTGCCAGCAGCCTTGGACAGGGTATAGGTTCGGATCAGCCCCAGCATTTT. Full variable domain (missing parts from reference TRBV5-5 and TRBJ1-5): DAGVTQSPTHLIKTRGQQVTLRCSPISGHKSVSWYQQVLGQGPQFIFQYYEKEERGRGNFPDRFSARQFPNYSSELNVNALLLGDSALYLCASSLGQGIGSDQPQHFGDGTRLSIL.

The chain combines TRBV27 with TRBJ2-7; possibly TRBD1 for D (5 bases). The CDR3 extends over 14 amino acids. The V gene's germline CDR1 is MNHEY and CDR2 SMNVEV (reference sequence). V lost 5 bases to trimming and J lost 0 bases, with 11 bases between them. CDR3: CASSRTWSSYEQYF. DNA for the CDR3: TGTGCCAGCAGTAGGACATGGAGCTCCTACGAGCAGTACTTC.